The table lists the clone carrying this TCR beta chain with many counts. No antigen is known for it. Germline assignment: CDR1 KGHSY and CDR2 FQNENV. Trimming left V 2 bases short and J 6 bases short, with 14 bases between. CDR3 length: 14 residues. The sample comes from a study of blood T cells in healthy people across ages. Regarding the study as a whole: The fall in TCR beta diversity per million T cells was roughly linear with age.

Extractions gave at least 5 micrograms of total RNA per sample. A second roughly 6 to 11 cycle PCR used barcoded and J-beta primers. A minimum of 2.5 million CDR3-containing paired-end reads was obtained for each sample. TCRdb analysed the 5' RACE reads with MiXCR anew, one entry per CDR3 protein. The sample lists more than 800,000 distinct CDR3 sequences; more than 25% were seen once. This receptor was identified in a woman over 75 in good health. The rearrangement uses TRBV16 and TRBJ2-7; D gene ambiguous. Sequencing was done on a sample of blood. CDR3 sequence (DNA): TGTGCCAGCAGCCAAGTCAGCTCCGTTAGCGAGCAGTACTTC. The encoded protein is CASSQVSSVSEQYF.